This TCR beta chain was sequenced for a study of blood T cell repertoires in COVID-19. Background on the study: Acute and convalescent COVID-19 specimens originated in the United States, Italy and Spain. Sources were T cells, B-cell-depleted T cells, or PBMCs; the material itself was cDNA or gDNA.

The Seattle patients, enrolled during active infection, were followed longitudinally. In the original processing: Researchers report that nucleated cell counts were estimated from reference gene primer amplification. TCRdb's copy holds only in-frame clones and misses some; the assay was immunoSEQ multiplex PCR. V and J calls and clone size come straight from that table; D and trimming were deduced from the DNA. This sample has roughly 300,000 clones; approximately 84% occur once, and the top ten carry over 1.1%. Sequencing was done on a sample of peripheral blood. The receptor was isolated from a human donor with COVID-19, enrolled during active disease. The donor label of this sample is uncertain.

CDR3 sequence (DNA): TGTGCCATCAGCCCCGGAGGTTGGGGCTACACCTTC. The encoded protein is CAISPGGWGYTF. This chain joins TRBV10-3 and TRBJ1-2; no reliable D call. This CDR3 spans 12 amino acids. Germline V gene sequence: CDR1 ENHRY, CDR2 SYGVKD. V was pared by 6 bases and J by 8 bases, with 13 bases between.